The rows below give T cell receptor beta chains drawn from one sample of a study of blood T cell repertoires in COVID-19. Sequencing used immunoSEQ multiplex PCR; TCRdb keeps in-frame clones, though not all of them. The sample lists 95,000 to 150,000 clones, 85% occurring once. The sample taken for sequencing was peripheral blood. The receptors shown here come from a woman of 80 years or more with COVID-19, enrolled during active disease. Each CDR3 is given with its conserved first and last residue.

j_gene: TRBJ2-2; v_gene: TRBV24-1; CDR3aa: CATSDPRQGNGELFF
j_gene: TRBJ2-7; v_gene: TRBV5-1; CDR3aa: CASSLNIPSYEQYF
j_gene: TRBJ2-1; v_gene: TRBV7-9; CDR3aa: CASSPPRGNEQFF
j_gene: TRBJ2-7; v_gene: TRBV4-2; CDR3aa: CASTRSALAGTGEQYF
j_gene: TRBJ1-3; v_gene: TRBV9; CDR3aa: CASSVGQTGGTIYF
j_gene: TRBJ2-2; v_gene: TRBV18; CDR3aa: CASSIGQGNTGELFF
j_gene: TRBJ2-1; v_gene: TRBV6-2/TRBV6-3; CDR3aa: CASSLTTPGQGFNPSSYNEQFF
j_gene: TRBJ2-7; v_gene: TRBV2; CDR3aa: CASSTGTGAEQYF
j_gene: TRBJ2-7; v_gene: TRBV28; CDR3aa: CASTVGQGGDEQYF
j_gene: TRBJ1-5; v_gene: TRBV27; CDR3aa: CASSPGTAKPQHF
j_gene: TRBJ2-3; v_gene: TRBV5-1; CDR3aa: CASSPERSTDTQYF
j_gene: TRBJ1-1; v_gene: TRBV3-1/TRBV3-2; CDR3aa: CASSQGSGQTIKGAFF
j_gene: TRBJ2-2; v_gene: TRBV9; CDR3aa: CASSVAGGVAGELFF
j_gene: TRBJ2-1; v_gene: TRBV3-1/TRBV3-2; CDR3aa: CASSQERLAGVNEQFF
j_gene: TRBJ2-1; v_gene: TRBV7-2; CDR3aa: CASSPRQSSYNEQFF
j_gene: TRBJ1-3; v_gene: TRBV18; CDR3aa: CASSPKLVTVANTIYF
j_gene: TRBJ2-3; v_gene: TRBV4-1; CDR3aa: CASSLGLVESDTQYF
j_gene: TRBJ1-2; v_gene: TRBV6-5; CDR3aa: CASRSETTGGYTF
j_gene: TRBJ1-1; v_gene: TRBV10-3; CDR3aa: CAISEQGLLNTEAFF
j_gene: TRBJ1-2; v_gene: TRBV5-6; CDR3aa: CASSRTDRGLYGYTF
j_gene: TRBJ2-1; v_gene: TRBV11-2; CDR3aa: CASSYLAGGFNEQFF
j_gene: TRBJ1-5; v_gene: TRBV6-5; CDR3aa: CASSRGQSNQPQHF
j_gene: TRBJ2-7; v_gene: TRBV7-2; CDR3aa: CASSGGGLAGRNEQYF
j_gene: TRBJ2-5; v_gene: TRBV5-8; CDR3aa: CASSIYRGQGTQYF
j_gene: TRBJ1-2; v_gene: TRBV18; CDR3aa: CASLHRGIEEGYTF
j_gene: TRBJ1-1; v_gene: TRBV6-1; CDR3aa: CASSDGQASNTEAFF
j_gene: TRBJ2-7; v_gene: TRBV27; CDR3aa: CASSLTETYEQYF
j_gene: TRBJ1-3; v_gene: TRBV5-4; CDR3aa: CASSLSGGDTIYF
j_gene: TRBJ2-5; v_gene: TRBV21-1; CDR3aa: CASSKGGTSGQETQYF
j_gene: TRBJ1-6; v_gene: TRBV10-3; CDR3aa: CAISEVPGQGISPLHF
j_gene: TRBJ2-7; v_gene: TRBV21-1; CDR3aa: CASSPRWGTGADEQYF
j_gene: TRBJ2-7; v_gene: TRBV7-3; CDR3aa: CASSLTGRSHEQYF
j_gene: TRBJ2-1; v_gene: TRBV6-5; CDR3aa: CASSLFGEENEQFF
j_gene: TRBJ2-1; v_gene: TRBV3-1/TRBV3-2; CDR3aa: CASSQELQGYNEQFF
j_gene: TRBJ2-7; v_gene: TRBV5-4; CDR3aa: CASSSTGYSYEQYF
j_gene: TRBJ1-2; v_gene: TRBV29-1; CDR3aa: CSVENSYTF
j_gene: TRBJ1-6; v_gene: TRBV4-1; CDR3aa: CASSQDLAGDSPLHF
j_gene: TRBJ2-7; v_gene: TRBV27; CDR3aa: CASSTAEGRKQYF
j_gene: TRBJ2-1; v_gene: TRBV5-6; CDR3aa: CASSLFGRGNNEQFF
j_gene: TRBJ1-4; v_gene: TRBV6-2/TRBV6-3; CDR3aa: CASSRRDIGEKLFF
j_gene: TRBJ2-7; v_gene: TRBV7-8; CDR3aa: CASSFQNSYEQYF
j_gene: TRBJ2-3; v_gene: TRBV6-2/TRBV6-3; CDR3aa: CASSYPAIGTSTDTQYF
j_gene: TRBJ2-5; v_gene: TRBV29-1; CDR3aa: CSSGQLQETQYF
j_gene: TRBJ2-1; v_gene: TRBV6-2/TRBV6-3; CDR3aa: CASSDGTSGVYNEQFF
j_gene: TRBJ2-7; v_gene: TRBV5-5; CDR3aa: CASSSPDRRYEQYF
j_gene: TRBJ1-5; v_gene: TRBV24-1; CDR3aa: CATSTQGVRQPQHF
j_gene: TRBJ2-2; v_gene: TRBV28; CDR3aa: CASKSGQGDTGELFF
j_gene: TRBJ2-7; v_gene: TRBV5-4; CDR3aa: CASSLVGGHEQYF
j_gene: TRBJ2-7; v_gene: TRBV7-2; CDR3aa: CASSLAAGSTYEQYF
j_gene: TRBJ1-6; v_gene: TRBV3-1/TRBV3-2; CDR3aa: CASSRDRGRSPLHF
j_gene: TRBJ2-7; v_gene: TRBV7-7; CDR3aa: CASTDMGGKQYF
j_gene: TRBJ2-3; v_gene: TRBV6-6; CDR3aa: CASSYSQFSDTQYF
j_gene: TRBJ2-5; v_gene: TRBV18; CDR3aa: CASSPFGQETQYF
j_gene: TRBJ1-1; v_gene: TRBV29-1; CDR3aa: CSVPLHRDSQEGYTEAFF
j_gene: TRBJ2-5; v_gene: TRBV7-8; CDR3aa: CASSPPYPAGFPETQYF